What follows are 13 T cell receptor beta chains derived from one specimen sequenced in a study of T cells after yellow fever vaccination. TCRdb analysed the 5' RACE reads with MiXCR anew, one entry per CDR3 protein. Here the sample spans fewer than 500,000 distinct CDR3 sequences, about 19% being singletons. The sample in question was PBMCs, obtained before the yellow fever booster vaccination. Every receptor here comes from a man younger than 35 who received the YFV17D yellow fever vaccine.

The V and J genes are TRBV18 and TRBJ2-3; 10 nucleotides align to TRBD1. Germline V gene lookup returns CDR1 KGHSH and CDR2 LQKENI. The CDR3 covers 15 residues. Trimming took 2 bases from V and 4 from J; bases not matched to a gene: 3. Written as DNA, the CDR3 is TGTGCCAGCTCACCAGGGACAGGGGCTCCAGATACGCAGTATTTT. Its protein is CASSPGTGAPDTQYF.

In its sample, this clonotype was seen a few times. The rearrangement links TRBV28 to TRBJ2-2; 9 positions match TRBD1. V lost 5 bases and J lost 6; bases outside the gene matches: 7. This CDR3 is 15 amino acids long. Looked up from germline, CDR1 is MDHEN and CDR2 is SYDVKM. This CDR3 is CASSAPGQGSGELFF. The CDR3 DNA reads TGTGCCAGCAGTGCGCCGGGACAGGGATCCGGGGAGCTGTTTTTT.

The chain has TRBV4-3 and TRBJ1-1; the D gene is possibly TRBD1 (6 bases). Trimming stripped 3 bases from V and 1 base from J, with 12 bases between. The CDR3 loop spans 15 amino acids. Germline CDR1 reads LGHNA; CDR2 reads YSLEER. DNA for the CDR3: TGCGCCAGCAGCCAGCAACAGGGAAAGAACACTGAAGCTTTCTTT. Its protein product is CASSQQQGKNTEAFF.

There are a few counts of this clonotype. CDR3 region: CASSPGGTQPQHF. The CDR3 region has the DNA TGCGCCAGCAGCCCTGGAGGGACTCAGCCCCAGCATTTT. The J gene is TRBJ1-5, the V gene TRBV5-1; a weak D match, TRBD1 (5 bases). The CDR3 runs to 13 residues. The germline V and J ends were trimmed by 4 bases and 6 bases, with 11 bases remaining between them. In germline, CDR1 is SGHRS, CDR2 YFSETQ.

V gene TRBV12-3 or TRBV12-4 combines with J gene TRBJ1-4; TRBD1 is a possible D gene (6 bases). This CDR3 spans 13 amino acids. The V end lost 5 bases, the J end lost 8 bases, and 12 bases lay between the germline ends. The CDR3 protein is CASSPRQEEKLFF. In DNA, the CDR3 is TGTGCCAGCAGTCCCCGACAGGAGGAAAAACTGTTTTTT.

This sequence joins TRBV7-2 and TRBJ2-1; perhaps TRBD2 as D (5 bases). Germline CDR1 SGHTA, CDR2 FQGNSA. Trimming took off 2 bases at V and 14 bases at J, with 13 bases between the two ends. The CDR3 loop spans 12 amino acids. CDR3 region: CASSLFSASEFF. CDR3 DNA sequence: TGTGCCAGCAGCTTATTTAGCGCCTCTGAGTTCTTC.

This rearrangement joins TRBV3-1 to TRBJ2-5; 9 positions agree with TRBD2. The CDR3 contains 15 residues. The trim removed 4 bases at V and 1 base at J, leaving 4 bases unmatched. Germline V CDR1 and CDR2: LGHDT, YNNKEL (reference sequence). The CDR3: CASSRGGGGQETQYF. The DNA for the CDR3 is TGTGCCAGCAGCCGCGGCGGGGGGGGCCAAGAGACCCAGTACTTC.

Ten or more counts support this clonotype. The chain uses TRBV15 and TRBJ2-2; the D is unclear. V was trimmed by 5 bases and J by 7 bases, leaving 2 bases between them. Germline-derived CDR1 and CDR2 are LNHNV and YYDKDF (reference sequence). CDR3 size: 10 residues. The CDR3 nucleotides read TGTGCCACCAGCCGCGGGGAGCTGTTTTTT. This sequence encodes CATSRGELFF.

V usage is TRBV7-2 and J usage is TRBJ2-7; the match to TRBD2 covers 8 bases. The CDR3 contains 14 residues. The ends lost 0 bases at V and 4 bases at J; junction bases unmatched: 2. CDR1 and CDR2 from the germline V gene are SGHTA and FQGNSA. Here the CDR3 reads CASSLAAGGYEQYV. In nucleotides, the CDR3 is TGTGCCAGCAGCTTAGCTGCGGGGGGTTACGAGCAGTACGTC.

V gene TRBV10-3 combines with J gene TRBJ2-5; D is possibly TRBD2 (5 bases). With 5 bases removed from V and 3 bases from J, the gap between germline ends came to 19 bases. The germline gives CDR1 ENHRY, CDR2 SYGVKD. This CDR3 comprises 16 residues. This chain's CDR3 is CAISRLDRTTKETQYF. The CDR3 DNA follows: TGTGCCATCAGTAGGCTGGACCGGACGACTAAAGAGACCCAGTACTTC.

The genes are TRBV5-1 and TRBJ1-2, with D unresolved. Between the trimmed V and J ends, which lost 1 base and 0 bases, there was a span of 10 bases. Germline loops: CDR1 SGHRS, CDR2 YFSETQ. The CDR3 has 15 residues. CDR3 bases: TGCGCCAGCAGCTTGCAGAGTCCCGCTAACTATGGCTACACCTTC. It specifies CASSLQSPANYGYTF.

The chain is built from TRBV12-3 or TRBV12-4 and TRBJ2-7; maybe TRBD1 (5 bases). The CDR3 totals 13 residues. V gave up 3 bases and J gave up 3 bases, with 9 bases separating them. The CDR3 here is CASSFGHYYEQYF. DNA of the CDR3: TGTGCCAGCAGTTTCGGACACTACTACGAGCAGTACTTC.

This clonotype has a handful of counts. The V and J genes are TRBV5-1 and TRBJ2-7; D is possibly TRBD2 (6 bases). Trimming shortened V by 7 bases and J by 4 bases, and 21 bases separated the two germline ends. Germline CDR1 SGHRS, CDR2 YFSETQ. This CDR3 is built from 15 residues. CDR3 DNA sequence: TGCGCCAGCCCCCTAGGGGATCGGGGGATTTACGAGCAGTACGTC. Amino acids: CASPLGDRGIYEQYV.